This T cell receptor beta chain was sequenced in a study of blood T cell repertoires in COVID-19. On the study more broadly: Sites across the United States, Italy and Spain contributed samples from acute and convalescent COVID-19.

Per the original data handling: Estimated nucleated cell counts came from reference gene primer amplification. This table comes from immunoSEQ multiplex PCR, and its TCRdb copy is limited to in-frame clones, with some not included. For V, J and clone size, that table is used; D and trimming come from the DNA. Of 70,000 or so clones listed, 79% are singletons. This CDR3 spans 13 amino acids. The V gene lost 4 bases and the J gene lost 4 bases, with 8 bases spanning the gap. Per germline, CDR1 SGHTA and CDR2 FQGNSA. The receptor comes from a man in his sixties with acute or convalescent COVID-19. The sequenced sample consisted of peripheral blood. V gene TRBV7-2 combines with J gene TRBJ1-5, with TRBD1 as a possible D gene (6 bases). The DNA of the CDR3 is TGTGCCAGCAGCTCAACAGGGAATCAGCCCCAGCATTTT. It is translated as CASSSTGNQPQHF.